The 22 T cell receptor beta chains listed next were all sequenced from one sample in a study of blood T cell repertoires in COVID-19 (TCRdb year 2020). Library method: the immunoSEQ multiplex PCR assay. In its TCRdb copy, this immuneACCESS table keeps in-frame sequences only and misses some clones. Where compared with another copy, unresolved V genes explain less than half of these, and the others have no known cause. In all, the sample holds roughly 150,000 clones, and about 82% of those were seen once. Jointly, the top ten make up around 8% of the sample. Sequenced material: peripheral blood. The receptor source for this set is a woman of 80 years or more with COVID-19, enrolled during active disease.

The chain couples TRBV6-1 to TRBJ1-2, with D perhaps matching TRBD1 (6 bases). In germline, CDR1 is MNHNS, CDR2 SASEGT. The CDR3 is 14 residues long. Trimming took 2 bases from V and 7 from J, leaving 14 bases between them. The CDR3 sequence is CASSERGFLSGYTF. The CDR3 DNA follows: TGTGCCAGCAGTGAAAGGGGGTTCCTCTCTGGCTACACCTTC.

J is TRBJ1-1 and V is TRBV3-1 (or the pseudogene TRBV3-2), with 7 bases lining up with TRBD1. Germline assignment: CDR1 LGHDT and CDR2 YNNKEL (reference sequence). Unmatched junction bases numbered 7, after V lost 6 bases and J lost 6 bases. This CDR3 has 13 residues. The CDR3 protein is CASSRGTAAEAFF. The DNA for the CDR3 is TGTGCCAGCAGTCGCGGGACAGCAGCTGAAGCTTTCTTT.

The chain carries TRBV20-1 and TRBJ2-3; D call uncertain. Germline CDR1 is DFQATT and CDR2 is SNEGSKA (reference sequence). The length of the CDR3 is 11 residues. The germline V and J ends were trimmed by 3 bases and 4 bases, with 5 bases remaining between them. The CDR3 is CSASAADTQYF. In DNA, the CDR3 is TGCAGTGCTAGTGCGGCAGATACGCAGTATTTT.

The chain employs TRBV19 and TRBJ1-1; D remains ambiguous. Germline CDR1 and CDR2: LNHDA and SQIVND (reference sequence). V shed 3 bases and J shed 0 bases, with 11 bases lying between them. This CDR3 region has 15 residues. The CDR3 is CASSISGGMNTEAFF. CDR3 coding DNA: TGTGCCAGTAGTATCTCCGGCGGAATGAACACTGAAGCTTTCTTT.

The chain combines TRBV7-3 with TRBJ2-7, with a weak D call TRBD2 (6 bases). V was shortened by 3 bases and J by 2 bases, with 17 bases between the two germline ends. Germline V lookup: CDR1 SGHTA, CDR2 FQGTGA. The CDR3 length is 16 residues. CDR3 residues: CASSFLGGAGPYEQYF. The CDR3 DNA reads TGTGCCAGCAGCTTCCTCGGCGGGGCGGGGCCCTACGAGCAGTACTTC.

The chain employs TRBV3-1 (or the pseudogene TRBV3-2) and TRBJ1-6, with D possibly being TRBD1 (6 bases). Deletions cut 4 bases from V and 1 base from J, with 8 bases between. The germline gives CDR1 LGHDT, CDR2 YNNKEL (reference sequence). There are 15 residues in the CDR3. CDR3 sequence: CASSLGGSYNSPLHF. In nucleotides, the CDR3 is TGTGCCAGCAGCCTAGGGGGATCCTATAATTCACCCCTCCACTTT.

The chain joins TRBV2 to TRBJ2-1, with TRBD2 identical over 10 bases. Trimming cost V 2 bases and J 1 base; bases outside gene matches: 5. Germline lookup yields CDR1 SNHLY and CDR2 FYNNEI. This CDR3 spans 17 amino acids. CDR3 sequence reads: CASSENRAGGSYNEQFF. Written as DNA, the CDR3 is TGTGCCAGCAGTGAAAACCGAGCGGGAGGGTCCTACAATGAGCAGTTCTTC.

The gene calls are TRBV5-1 and TRBJ1-1; possible D gene TRBD1, 6 bases. The CDR3 sequence is 15 residues long. CDR1 and CDR2 (germline): SGHRS, YFSETQ. V was cut by 0 bases and J by 7 bases, with 16 bases left in between. CDR3 bases: TGCGCCAGCAGCTTGGATAACAGGGAATGGGGTGAAGCTTTCTTT. Translating gives CASSLDNREWGEAFF.

V gene TRBV11-2 combines with J gene TRBJ1-2; 7 positions match TRBD1. The CDR3 has 15 amino acids. V was pared by 1 base and J by 1 base, with 3 bases of the junction left unmatched. Germline values: CDR1 SGHAT, CDR2 FQNNGV. CDR3 residues: CASSLGQGGNYGYTF. Written as DNA, the CDR3 is TGTGCCAGCAGCTTAGGTCAGGGGGGTAACTATGGCTACACCTTC.

The count of this clone is one. The gene calls are TRBV19 and TRBJ2-4; 7 bases align to TRBD1. The CDR3 runs to 18 residues. Germline CDR1 is LNHDA and CDR2 is SQIVND (reference sequence). J was trimmed by 0 bases and V by 5 bases; bases with no gene match: 13. Written as DNA, the CDR3 is TGTGCCAGTAGTTTCCCGAGACAGGGTACAGGAGCCAAAAACATTCAGTACTTC. Translation: CASSFPRQGTGAKNIQYF.

The chain links TRBV9 to TRBJ2-7; D gene uncertain. The CDR3 covers 14 residues. CDR1 and CDR2 (germline): SGDLS, YYNGEE. V was pared by 0 bases and J by 4 bases, with 11 bases between. CDR3 amino acids: CASSVDWSAYEQYF. The CDR3 region has the DNA TGTGCCAGCAGCGTAGACTGGTCTGCATACGAGCAGTACTTC.

CDR3 in DNA: TGTGCCAGCAGTTGGTCGGGACAGGGAGGTTCACCCCTCCACTTT. Residues: CASSWSGQGGSPLHF. V gene TRBV6-5 combines with J gene TRBJ1-6, with TRBD1 identical over 9 bases. V gave up 4 bases and J gave up 9 bases; unmatched junction bases: 7. The CDR3 covers 15 residues. Germline assignment: CDR1 MNHEY and CDR2 SVGAGI.

This clone has only one observation. J is TRBJ1-2 and V is TRBV3-1 (or the pseudogene TRBV3-2), with TRBD1 matching 9 bases. The V and J ends lost 2 bases and 7 bases, in that order; junction bases with no gene match: 8. Germline values: CDR1 LGHDT, CDR2 YNNKEL (reference sequence). The length of the CDR3 is 15 residues. The CDR3 reads CASSQTDRGLSGYTF. CDR3 DNA: TGTGCCAGCAGCCAAACCGACAGGGGGTTGAGTGGCTACACCTTC.

The chain uses TRBV6-1 and TRBJ1-5; D might be TRBD1 (5 bases). The ends were cut back, 4 bases at V and 0 bases at J, with 13 bases in the middle. Germline V CDR1 and CDR2: MNHNS, SASEGT. The CDR3 length is 16 residues. CDR3 sequence: CASSARRDVSNQPQHF. Written as DNA, the CDR3 is TGTGCCAGCAGTGCCCGGCGGGACGTTAGCAATCAGCCCCAGCATTTT.

A few counts support this clone. A junction end diverges from the germline sequence, so it may reflect a read error. V is TRBV15 and J is TRBJ2-7; a weak D match, TRBD1 (6 bases). The CDR3 is made up of 13 amino acids. Germline CDR1 is LNHNV and CDR2 is YYDKDF (reference sequence). For the CDR3, the DNA is TGTGCCACCTCTACTGGGGGCCCAGGCACCAGTGGCTTC. Translated, it gives CATSTGGPGTSGF.

V usage is TRBV2 and J usage is TRBJ2-5; TRBD2 aligns across 8 bases. Germline CDR1 and CDR2: SNHLY and FYNNEI. There are 15 residues in the CDR3. Trimming at V came to 8 bases and at J to 1 base, leaving 9 bases not matched to a gene. The CDR3 sequence is CASESNSGIQETQYF. For the CDR3, the DNA is TGTGCCAGCGAGTCTAATAGCGGGATCCAAGAGACCCAGTACTTC.

As regards this clone: The germline gene is not matched at one end of the junction; a read error may be the cause. This chain uses TRBV7-7 with TRBJ2-7, with TRBD1 matching 9 bases. The CDR3 sequence is 12 residues long. Germline V gene lookup returns CDR1 SSHAT and CDR2 FNYEAQ (reference sequence). The CDR3 here is CASSRQGDEQYF. DNA of the CDR3: TGTGCTAGCAGCCGACAGGGGGACGAGCAGTACTTC.

The chain carries TRBV18 and TRBJ1-1; 10 nucleotides line up with TRBD1. The J segment lost 6 bases and the V segment lost 6 bases, leaving 10 bases of the junction unmatched. This CDR3 region has 15 residues. Germline lookup yields CDR1 KGHSH and CDR2 LQKENI. The CDR3 DNA is TGTGCCAGCTCGCGACAGGGGGCGGGGGATGCTGAAGCTTTCTTT. Its protein product is CASSRQGAGDAEAFF.

The chain is built from TRBV28 and TRBJ2-7, with a possible D match to TRBD1 (6 bases). This CDR3 has 14 amino acids. With 6 bases removed from V and 3 bases from J, the gap between germline ends came to 15 bases. Germline V gene lookup returns CDR1 MDHEN and CDR2 SYDVKM. CDR3 protein: CASRPGQRGYEQYF. As DNA, the CDR3 is TGTGCCAGCAGACCCGGACAGCGAGGCTACGAGCAGTACTTC. The whole variable domain, remainder taken from reference TRBV28 and TRBJ2-7, is DVKVTQSSRYLVKRTGEKVFLECVQDMDHENMFWYRQDPGLGLRLIYFSYDVKMKEKGDIPEGYSVSREKKERFSLILESASTNQTSMYLCASRPGQRGYEQYFGPGTRLTVT.

This chain connects TRBV18 to TRBJ1-4; TRBD1 is a possible D gene (5 bases). The CDR3 is 16 amino acids. Germline assignment: CDR1 KGHSH and CDR2 LQKENI. Trimming removed 6 bases from V and 2 bases from J, with 16 bases in between. CDR3 bases: TGTGCCAGCTCCCCTACCGGGGGTGACACTAATGAAAAACTGTTTTTT. Protein: CASSPTGGDTNEKLFF. The entire variable domain, with the rest obtained from reference TRBV18 and TRBJ1-4, is as follows: NAGVMQNPRHLVRRRGQEARLRCSPMKGHSHVYWYRQLPEEGLKFMVYLQKENIIDESGMPKERFSAEFPKEGPSILRIQQVVRGDSAAYFCASSPTGGDTNEKLFFGSGTQLSVL.

The chain recombines TRBV5-1 with TRBJ1-4; D call uncertain. Germline V gives CDR1 SGHRS, CDR2 YFSETQ. This CDR3 is built from 15 residues. V lost 1 base, J lost 8 bases, and 15 bases lay in between. The CDR3 nucleotides read TGCGCCAGCAGCTTGTTGCCGGGAGGTGGGGAAAAACTGTTTTTT. Translated: CASSLLPGGGEKLFF.

This chain joins TRBV9 and TRBJ1-2; TRBD1 matches 10 bases. CDR3 length: 15 amino acids. The J segment lost 6 bases and the V segment lost 4 bases, leaving 9 bases of the junction unmatched. CDR1 is SGDLS and CDR2 is YYNGEE in the germline V gene. The CDR3: CASSLRDRGFDGYTF. CDR3 nucleotide sequence: TGTGCCAGCAGCCTCCGGGACAGGGGATTTGATGGCTACACCTTC.